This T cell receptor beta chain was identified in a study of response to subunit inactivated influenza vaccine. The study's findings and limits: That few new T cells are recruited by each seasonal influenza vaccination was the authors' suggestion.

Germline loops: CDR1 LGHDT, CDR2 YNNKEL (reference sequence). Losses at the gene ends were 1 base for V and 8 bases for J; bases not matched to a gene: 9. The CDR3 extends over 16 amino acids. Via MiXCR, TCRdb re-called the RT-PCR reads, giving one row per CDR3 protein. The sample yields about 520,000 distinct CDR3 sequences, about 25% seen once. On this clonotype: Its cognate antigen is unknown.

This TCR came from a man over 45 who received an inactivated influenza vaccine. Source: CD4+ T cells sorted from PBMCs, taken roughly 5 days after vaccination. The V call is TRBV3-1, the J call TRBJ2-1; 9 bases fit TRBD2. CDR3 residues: CASSQGWGLALHEQFF. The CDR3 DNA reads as TGTGCCAGCAGCCAAGGTTGGGGACTAGCTCTTCATGAGCAGTTCTTC.